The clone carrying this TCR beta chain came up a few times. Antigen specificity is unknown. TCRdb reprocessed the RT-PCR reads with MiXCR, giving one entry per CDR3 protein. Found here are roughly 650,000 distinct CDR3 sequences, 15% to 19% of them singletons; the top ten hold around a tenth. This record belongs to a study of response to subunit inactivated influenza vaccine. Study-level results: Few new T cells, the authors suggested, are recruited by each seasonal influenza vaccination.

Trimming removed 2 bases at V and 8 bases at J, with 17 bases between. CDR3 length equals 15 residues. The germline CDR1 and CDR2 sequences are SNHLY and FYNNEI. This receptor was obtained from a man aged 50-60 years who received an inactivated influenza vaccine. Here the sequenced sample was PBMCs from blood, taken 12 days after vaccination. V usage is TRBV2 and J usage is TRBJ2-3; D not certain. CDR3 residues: CASSERWPGRGTQYF. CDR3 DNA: TGTGCCAGCAGTGAAAGGTGGCCAGGTAGAGGTACGCAGTATTTT.